These 13 T cell receptor beta chains share one sample of origin, sequenced in a study of T cells in Graves' hyperthyroidism and ophthalmopathy. TCR beta CDR3 region amplification was performed from RNA transcripts. A set of HTBI primers served as the primers for a first-round RT-PCR of the TCR CDR3. Each CDR3 protein gets one entry after TCRdb re-called the multiplex PCR reads with MiXCR. The data hold 300,000 to 450,000 distinct CDR3 sequences, with 13% observed a single time. The sequenced sample consisted of blood. The receptors originated from a man aged 25-45 years with Graves' hyperthyroidism that later progressed to Graves' ophthalmopathy.

This clonotype was observed a few times. The chain joins TRBV20-1 to TRBJ1-2; 7 bases are shared with TRBD1. The CDR3 has 13 residues. CDR1 is DFQATT, CDR2 SNEGSKA, per germline (reference sequence). Unmatched junction bases numbered 11, after V lost 6 bases and J lost 7 bases. The DNA of the CDR3 is TGCAGTGCCGGCGAGGGGGCCATTTTTGGCTACACCTTC. It codes for CSAGEGAIFGYTF.

This clonotype was seen ten or more times. The chain carries TRBV9 and TRBJ1-2, with D maybe TRBD1 (5 bases). Trimming shortened V by 4 bases and J by 5 bases, and 12 bases separated the two germline ends. The CDR3 consists of 13 residues. Germline assignment: CDR1 SGDLS and CDR2 YYNGEE. This chain's CDR3 is CASSPGTEYGYTF. As DNA, the CDR3 is TGTGCCAGCAGCCCCGGGACGGAGTATGGCTACACCTTC.

The table lists this clonotype with a count of one. Since a much larger clone is just one base distant, this may be a read error. The chain employs TRBV2 and TRBJ1-5; D possibly corresponds to TRBD1 (5 bases). The V gene lost 3 bases and the J gene lost 2 bases, with 8 bases spanning the gap. CDR1 and CDR2 (germline): SNHLY, FYNNEI. The CDR3 has 14 residues. The CDR3 loop is CASSDGAGNQPQHF. The DNA for the CDR3 is TGTGCCAGCAGTGACGGGGCAGGCAATCAGCCCCAGCATTTT. The entire variable domain, with the rest obtained from reference TRBV2 and TRBJ1-5, is as follows: EPEVTQTPSHQVTQMGQEVILRCVPISNHLYFYWYRQILGQKVEFLVSFYNNEISEKSEIFDDQFSVERPDGSNFTLKIRSTKLEDSAMYFCASSDGAGNQPQHFGDGTRLSIL.

This rearrangement joins TRBV27 to TRBJ1-4; TRBD1 is a possible D gene (6 bases). The CDR3 sequence is 13 residues long. The V end lost 2 bases, the J end lost 8 bases, and 9 bases lay between the germline ends. Germline loops: CDR1 MNHEY, CDR2 SMNVEV (reference sequence). CDR3 protein: CASSLGGVEKLFF. The CDR3 DNA sequence: TGTGCCAGCAGTTTAGGGGGCGTCGAAAAACTGTTTTTT.

This clonotype was recorded many times. V usage is TRBV2 and J usage is TRBJ2-7, with TRBD2 matching over 8 bases. V was pared by 8 bases and J by 4 bases, with 13 bases of the junction left unmatched. The CDR3 length is 15 residues. The V gene's germline CDR1 is SNHLY and CDR2 FYNNEI. CDR3 in DNA: TGTGCCAGCGGGCCCGGGACTAGGGAACCTTACGAGCAGTACTTC. Its protein is CASGPGTREPYEQYF. The full variable domain, rest sourced from reference TRBV2 and TRBJ2-7, is EPEVTQTPSHQVTQMGQEVILRCVPISNHLYFYWYRQILGQKVEFLVSFYNNEISEKSEIFDDQFSVERPDGSNFTLKIRSTKLEDSAMYFCASGPGTREPYEQYFGPGTRLTVT.

A few counts support this clonotype. Sequence at one end of the junction differs from germline and may be a read error. The J gene is TRBJ2-1, the V gene TRBV11-3; 8 nucleotides match TRBD1. Germline lookup yields CDR1 SGHNT and CDR2 YENEEA. CDR3 length: 14 residues. Here the CDR3 DNA reads TGTGCCAGCGTATGGCAGGGGGCATCCAATGAGCCGTTCTTC. Protein product: CASVWQGASNEPFF.

The J gene is TRBJ1-6, the V gene TRBV9; D is ambiguous. The CDR3 runs to 17 residues. V lost 3 bases and J 0 bases, leaving 13 bases between the germline ends. Germline V gene sequence: CDR1 SGDLS, CDR2 YYNGEE. The CDR3 sequence is CASSAKGGSSYNSPLHF. The CDR3 region has the DNA TGTGCCAGCAGCGCAAAAGGAGGGAGCTCCTATAATTCACCCCTCCACTTT.

The sample holds a few counts of this clonotype. This chain links TRBV4-1 with TRBJ1-1; tentative D call: TRBD1 (5 bases). The CDR3 is 12 residues long. Germline CDR1 and CDR2: MGHRA and YSYEKL. V dropped 2 bases and J dropped 10 bases, with 11 bases sitting between them. The CDR3 loop is CASSQNRLRAFF. DNA for the CDR3: TGCGCCAGCAGCCAAAACAGGCTAAGAGCTTTCTTT.

In this sample, this clonotype turned up many times. This sequence joins TRBV6-1 and TRBJ2-2; 7 bases map to TRBD1. With 5 bases clipped from V and 3 bases from J, the junction kept 6 bases outside the gene matches. Germline V lookup: CDR1 MNHNS, CDR2 SASEGT. The CDR3 consists of 15 residues. The CDR3 region has the DNA TGTGCCAGCAGTTCGGCCGGGACAGACACCGGGGAGCTGTTTTTT. Protein: CASSSAGTDTGELFF.

The table lists this clonotype with many counts. The V gene is TRBV27, the J gene TRBJ1-5; TRBD1 matches at 9 bases. V gave up 5 bases and J gave up 6 bases; unmatched junction bases: 11. Germline CDR1 is MNHEY and CDR2 is SMNVEV (reference sequence). There are 16 residues in the CDR3. The CDR3 here is CASSPLDRGSSQPQHF. The CDR3 nucleotides are TGTGCCAGCAGTCCACTAGACAGGGGGTCTAGTCAGCCCCAGCATTTT.

In its sample, this clonotype was seen a few times. V usage is TRBV20-1 and J usage is TRBJ2-7, with TRBD2 identical over 8 bases. J gave up 7 bases and V 3 bases, and 5 bases lay outside the gene matches. Germline V gives CDR1 DFQATT, CDR2 SNEGSKA (reference sequence). The length of the CDR3 is 12 residues. The CDR3 DNA is TGCAGTGCTAGCAATAGCGGGGATGAGCAGTACTTC. As protein: CSASNSGDEQYF.

The rearrangement joins TRBV7-2 to TRBJ2-1; 8 bases are shared with TRBD2. Per the germline V gene, CDR1 is SGHTA and CDR2 is FQGNSA. This CDR3 has 18 residues. V gave up 2 bases and J gave up 0 bases; unmatched junction bases: 9. The DNA of the CDR3 is TGTGCCAGCAGCTTAAATTGGGCGGGGGGAAGCTCCTACAATGAGCAGTTCTTC. It encodes CASSLNWAGGSSYNEQFF. The full variable domain, completed using reference TRBV7-2 and TRBJ2-1, is GAGVSQSPSNKVTEKGKDVELRCDPISGHTALYWYRQSLGQGLEFLIYFQGNSAPDKSGLPSDRFSAERTGGSVSTLTIQRTQQEDSAVYLCASSLNWAGGSSYNEQFFGPGTRLTVL.

In this sample, this clonotype turned up many times. The chain has TRBV2 and TRBJ1-2; D is perhaps TRBD1 (6 bases). V was shortened by 5 bases and J by 4 bases, with 14 bases between the two germline ends. CDR3 length: 14 residues. Germline CDR1 SNHLY, CDR2 FYNNEI. The CDR3 is CASSWRTDFYGYTF. The CDR3 bases are TGTGCCAGCAGTTGGAGGACAGACTTCTATGGCTACACCTTC.